A single sample is the source of the 13 T cell receptor beta chains below, sequenced in a study of early T cells in non-severe SARS-CoV-2 infection (TCRdb year 2021). Libraries were prepared through 5' RACE. The sequencing machine was a NextSeq 500. The public sequencing data were trimmed at Q25 with fastp and processed into clonotypes with MiXCR by TCRdb, which kept only in-frame beta chains. For every CDR3 protein sequence, its rows merge into one entry that carries the most common genes and DNA. The sample profile shows tens of thousands of distinct CDR3 sequences; approximately 13% of them were found once. The ten top clones hold more than 8.5% of the sample. The sequenced sample was whole blood. The source of these receptors is an adult who was a healthcare worker with PCR-confirmed SARS-CoV-2 infection or an uninfected control (not recorded which).

This clonotype was seen ten or more times. The chain carries TRBV28 and TRBJ1-5; a possible D gene is TRBD1 (5 bases). The germline gives CDR1 MDHEN, CDR2 SYDVKM. This CDR3 has 14 residues. Trimming left V 2 bases short and J 6 bases short, with 11 bases between. CDR3 sequence reads: CASSLAGLTQPQHF. CDR3 nucleotides: TGTGCCAGCAGTTTAGCAGGGTTAACTCAGCCCCAGCATTTT. Complete variable domain (other parts from reference TRBV28 and TRBJ1-5): DVKVTQSSRYLVKRTGEKVFLECVQDMDHENMFWYRQDPGLGLRLIYFSYDVKMKEKGDIPEGYSVSREKKERFSLILESASTNQTSMYLCASSLAGLTQPQHFGDGTRLSIL.

This clonotype has at least ten counts. The genes are TRBV11-2 and TRBJ1-2; D might be TRBD1 (5 bases). The germline V gene encodes CDR1 SGHAT and CDR2 FQNNGV. V gave up 3 bases and J gave up 4 bases, with 12 bases separating them. The CDR3 runs to 14 residues. CDR3: CASSLGPDFYGYTF. The CDR3 DNA sequence: TGTGCCAGCAGCTTGGGACCAGACTTCTATGGCTACACCTTC. The full variable domain, in which reference TRBV11-2 and TRBJ1-2 provide the parts outside the CDR3, is EAGVAQSPRYKIIEKRQSVAFWCNPISGHATLYWYQQILGQGPKLLIQFQNNGVVDDSQLPKDRFSAERLKGVDSTLKIQPAKLEDSAVYLCASSLGPDFYGYTFGSGTRLTVV.

The chain has TRBV29-1 and TRBJ2-6; a weak D match, TRBD2 (5 bases). Germline CDR1 SQVTM, CDR2 ANQGSEA. Trimming cost V 0 bases and J 4 bases, with 16 bases left between them. The CDR3 consists of 17 residues. CDR3 residues: CSVEDPFRGHGANVLTF. The CDR3 DNA reads TGCAGCGTTGAAGATCCCTTCAGAGGGCACGGGGCCAACGTCCTGACTTTC.

This clonotype was seen at least ten times. The rearrangement uses TRBV20-1 and TRBJ2-2; maybe TRBD1 (5 bases). V lost 3 bases, J lost 4 bases, and 18 bases lay in between. The CDR3 runs 16 residues. Germline CDR1 reads DFQATT; CDR2 reads SNEGSKA (reference sequence). For the CDR3, the DNA is TGCAGTGCTAGTCAGGGCCGCCCGACCATCACCGGGGAGCTGTTTTTT. Translation: CSASQGRPTITGELFF.

This clonotype was observed many times. One junction end disagrees with the germline gene, perhaps due to a read error. The V call is TRBV20-1, the J call TRBJ2-3; 13 nucleotides match TRBD2. The CDR3 totals 15 residues. Germline lookup yields CDR1 DFQATT and CDR2 SNEGSKA (reference sequence). DNA for the CDR3: TGCAGTGCCAGAGGACTAGCGGGAGTTGGAGATACGCAGTATTTT. Translation: CSARGLAGVGDTQYF.

This clonotype was detected many times. The gene calls are TRBV27 and TRBJ1-1; D remains unclear. Trimming stripped 1 base from V and 3 bases from J, with 9 bases between. CDR1 and CDR2 (germline): MNHEY, SMNVEV (reference sequence). The CDR3 sequence is 14 residues long. The CDR3 reads CASSLYRRDTEAFF. The CDR3 region has the DNA TGTGCCAGCAGTTTATACAGAAGGGACACTGAAGCTTTCTTT.

The genes are TRBV18 and TRBJ2-3; TRBD2 matches at 11 bases. The J segment lost 2 bases and the V segment lost 1 base, leaving 2 bases of the junction unmatched. Germline CDR1 and CDR2: KGHSH and LQKENI. The CDR3 contains 16 residues. CDR3 sequence reads: CASSPLGLADTDTQYF. In DNA, the CDR3 is TGTGCCAGCTCACCACTGGGACTAGCGGACACAGATACGCAGTATTTT.

This clonotype was counted ten times or more. This chain links TRBV9 with TRBJ2-7; 9 bases align to TRBD2. Germline V gives CDR1 SGDLS, CDR2 YYNGEE. The trim removed 0 bases at V and 3 bases at J, leaving 4 bases unmatched. This CDR3 is built from 15 residues. The CDR3 DNA reads as TGTGCCAGCAGCGTAGCAGGGACTAGCAGCTACGAGCAGTACTTC. Its translation is CASSVAGTSSYEQYF.

This clonotype was recorded a few times. V gene TRBV29-1 combines with J gene TRBJ1-2, with 7 bases matching TRBD1. V lost 4 bases, J lost 4 bases, and 6 bases stayed unmatched. The CDR3 is 13 amino acids. Germline assignment: CDR1 SQVTM and CDR2 ANQGSEA. CDR3 loop: CSVVSGTAYGYTF. The DNA for the CDR3 is TGCAGCGTTGTGTCCGGGACAGCCTATGGCTACACCTTC.

The V gene is TRBV6-6, the J gene TRBJ1-2, with D unresolved. Germline loops: CDR1 MNHNY, CDR2 SVGAGI (reference sequence). V lost 0 bases and J lost 8, with 10 bases in between. The CDR3 extends over 13 amino acids. The CDR3 sequence is CASSYSAGGGYTF. In nucleotides, the CDR3 is TGTGCCAGCAGTTACTCGGCAGGAGGAGGCTACACCTTC.

This clonotype was detected many times. The V call is TRBV3-1, the J call TRBJ2-7; no firm D call. Per the germline V gene, CDR1 is LGHDT and CDR2 is YNNKEL (reference sequence). CDR3 length: 12 residues. V lost 3 bases and J lost 6, with 9 bases in between. The CDR3 region is CASSHDFSEQYF. The CDR3 region has the DNA TGTGCCAGCAGCCACGACTTTTCCGAGCAGTACTTC.

This clonotype was recorded at least ten times. This chain links TRBV19 with TRBJ2-4, with no clear D. Between the trimmed V and J ends, which lost 3 bases and 6 bases, there was a span of 12 bases. This CDR3 has 14 amino acids. Germline CDR1 is LNHDA and CDR2 is SQIVND (reference sequence). The CDR3 region is CASSMTQGGNIQYF. CDR3 nucleotides: TGTGCCAGTAGTATGACCCAAGGCGGAAACATTCAGTACTTC.

The chain is built from TRBV6-1 and TRBJ2-1; TRBD2 aligns across 12 bases. This CDR3 contains 19 residues. Germline V lookup: CDR1 MNHNS, CDR2 SASEGT. Trimming took 8 bases from V and 0 from J; bases not matched to a gene: 14. The CDR3 nucleotides are TGTGCCAGCCGTGGAATCGCTAGCGGGAGGGTTAGCTCCTACAATGAGCAGTTCTTC. It translates to CASRGIASGRVSSYNEQFF.